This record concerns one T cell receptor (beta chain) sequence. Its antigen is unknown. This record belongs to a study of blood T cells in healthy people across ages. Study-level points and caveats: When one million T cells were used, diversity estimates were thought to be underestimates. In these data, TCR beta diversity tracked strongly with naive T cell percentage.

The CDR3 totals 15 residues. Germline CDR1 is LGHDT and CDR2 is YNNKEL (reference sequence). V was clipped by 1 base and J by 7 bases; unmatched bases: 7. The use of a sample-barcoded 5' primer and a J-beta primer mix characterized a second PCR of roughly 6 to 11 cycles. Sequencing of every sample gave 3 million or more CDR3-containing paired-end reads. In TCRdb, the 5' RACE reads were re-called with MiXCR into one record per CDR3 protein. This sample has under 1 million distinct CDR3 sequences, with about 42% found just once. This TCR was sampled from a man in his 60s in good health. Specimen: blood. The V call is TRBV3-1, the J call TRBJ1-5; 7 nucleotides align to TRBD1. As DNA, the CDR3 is TGTGCCAGCAGCCAAGGTCCAGGGGGGAAACAGCCCCAGCATTTT. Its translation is CASSQGPGGKQPQHF.